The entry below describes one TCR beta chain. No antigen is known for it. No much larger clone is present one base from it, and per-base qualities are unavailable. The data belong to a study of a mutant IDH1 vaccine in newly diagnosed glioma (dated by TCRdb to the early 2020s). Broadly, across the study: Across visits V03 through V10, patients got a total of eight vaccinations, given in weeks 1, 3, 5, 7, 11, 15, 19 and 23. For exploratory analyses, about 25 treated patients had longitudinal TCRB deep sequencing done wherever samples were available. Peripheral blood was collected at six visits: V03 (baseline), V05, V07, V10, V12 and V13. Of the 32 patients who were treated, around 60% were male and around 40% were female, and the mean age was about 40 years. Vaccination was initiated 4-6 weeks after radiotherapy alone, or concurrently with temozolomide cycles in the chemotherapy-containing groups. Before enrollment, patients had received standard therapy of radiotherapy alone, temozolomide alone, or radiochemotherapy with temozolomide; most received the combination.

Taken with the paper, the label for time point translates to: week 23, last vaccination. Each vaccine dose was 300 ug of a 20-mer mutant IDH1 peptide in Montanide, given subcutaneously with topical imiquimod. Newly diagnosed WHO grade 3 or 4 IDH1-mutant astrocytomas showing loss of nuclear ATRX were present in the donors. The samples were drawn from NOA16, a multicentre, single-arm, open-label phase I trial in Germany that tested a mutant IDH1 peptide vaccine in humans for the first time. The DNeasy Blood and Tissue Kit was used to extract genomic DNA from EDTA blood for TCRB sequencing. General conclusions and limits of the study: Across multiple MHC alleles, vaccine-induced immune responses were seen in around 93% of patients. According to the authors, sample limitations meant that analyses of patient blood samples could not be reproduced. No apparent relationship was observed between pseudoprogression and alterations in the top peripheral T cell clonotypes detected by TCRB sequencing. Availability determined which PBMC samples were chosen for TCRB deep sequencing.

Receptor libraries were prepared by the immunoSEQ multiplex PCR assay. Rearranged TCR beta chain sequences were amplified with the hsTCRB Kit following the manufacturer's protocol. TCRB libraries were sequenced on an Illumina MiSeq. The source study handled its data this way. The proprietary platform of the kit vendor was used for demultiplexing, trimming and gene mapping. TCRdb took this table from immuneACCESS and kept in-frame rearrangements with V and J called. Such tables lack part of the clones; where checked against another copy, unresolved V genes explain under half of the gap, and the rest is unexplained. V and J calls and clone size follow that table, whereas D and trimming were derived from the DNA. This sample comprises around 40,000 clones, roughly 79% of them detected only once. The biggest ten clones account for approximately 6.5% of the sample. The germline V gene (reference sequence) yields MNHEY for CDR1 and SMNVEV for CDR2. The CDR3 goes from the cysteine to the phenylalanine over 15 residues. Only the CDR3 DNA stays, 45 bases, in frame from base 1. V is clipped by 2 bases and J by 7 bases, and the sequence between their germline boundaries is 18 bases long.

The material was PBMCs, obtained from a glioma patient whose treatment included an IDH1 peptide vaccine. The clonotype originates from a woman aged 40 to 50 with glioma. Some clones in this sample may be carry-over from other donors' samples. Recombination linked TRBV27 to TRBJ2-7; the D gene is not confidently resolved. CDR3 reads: CASSLVGSGIGEQYF. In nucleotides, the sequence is TGTGCCAGCAGTTTAGTCGGCAGTGGGATTGGGGAGCAGTACTTC.